The 29 T cell receptor beta chains presented below share a single source sample, sequenced in a study of T cells in Graves' hyperthyroidism and ophthalmopathy. It was RNA transcripts that yielded the amplified TCR beta CDR3 regions. HTBI primers were employed in a first-round RT-PCR of the TCR CDR3. TCRdb reprocessed the multiplex PCR reads with MiXCR, giving one entry per CDR3 protein. Among about 290,000 distinct CDR3 sequences listed, around 15% were seen once. Sequencing input: blood. The receptors here all came from a woman in her forties or fifties with Graves' hyperthyroidism that later progressed to Graves' ophthalmopathy.

Concerning this clonotype: Compared with germline, one end of the junction differs, possibly owing to a read error. The chain recombines TRBV30 with TRBJ2-5; 7 bases match TRBD2. CDR3 length: 12 amino acids. Germline CDR1 and CDR2: GTSNPN and SVGIG (reference sequence). CDR3 nucleotides: TGTGCCTGGAGCCGAACCGGACTAGGCGGGGACTTC. It codes for CAWSRTGLGGDF.

This clonotype has ten or more counts. This chain uses TRBV18 with TRBJ2-7; 9 nucleotides match TRBD1. The J segment lost 2 bases and the V segment lost 5 bases, leaving 7 bases of the junction unmatched. This CDR3 is 15 amino acids long. Germline V gene sequence: CDR1 KGHSH, CDR2 LQKENI. CDR3 DNA sequence: TGTGCCAGCTCATTAACCGGGACAGGGACCTACGAGCAGTACTTC. This translates into CASSLTGTGTYEQYF.

This clonotype showed up many times. This chain uses TRBV12-3 or TRBV12-4 with TRBJ1-1; D is ambiguous. V lost 2 bases and J lost 10, with 8 bases in between. The CDR3 has 11 amino acids. CDR3: CASSLSQLAFF. CDR3 DNA sequence: TGTGCCAGCAGTTTATCACAGCTAGCTTTCTTT.

This clonotype was seen ten or more times. The V and J genes are TRBV7-9 and TRBJ2-7, with D perhaps matching TRBD2 (5 bases). Looked up from germline, CDR1 is SEHNR and CDR2 is FQNEAQ (reference sequence). The CDR3 is 15 amino acids. V shed 5 bases and J shed 3 bases, with 17 bases lying between them. CDR3 in amino acids: CASSKFGGPDYEQYF. CDR3 coding DNA: TGTGCCAGCAGCAAATTCGGCGGGCCAGACTACGAGCAGTACTTC.

This clonotype was detected ten times or more. The genes are TRBV6-1 and TRBJ1-2; D perhaps matches TRBD1 (5 bases). The CDR3 is 14 residues long. The germline V and J ends were trimmed by 3 bases and 6 bases, with 14 bases remaining between them. Germline loops: CDR1 MNHNS, CDR2 SASEGT. The CDR3, as DNA: TGTGCCAGCAGTGAGGCAGGGTCTCTCGATGGCTACACCTTC. Residues: CASSEAGSLDGYTF.

This clonotype has ten or more counts. V usage is TRBV3-1 and J usage is TRBJ2-7; D gene ambiguous. The CDR3 is 15 residues long. Trimming stripped 0 bases from V and 1 base from J, with 10 bases between. From germline, CDR1 is LGHDT and CDR2 YNNKEL (reference sequence). The chain's CDR3 is CASSQELYESYEQYF. CDR3 nucleotide sequence: TGTGCCAGCAGCCAAGAGCTCTACGAATCCTACGAGCAGTACTTC.

Only a few counts were recorded for this clonotype. Sequence at one end of the junction differs from germline and may be a read error. V and J are TRBV10-3 and TRBJ2-2; D not resolved. Germline V gene data show CDR1 as ENHRY and CDR2 as SYGVKD. The CDR3 loop spans 12 amino acids. CDR3 in DNA: TGTGCCATCAGTGACGTGGGCCTTCCTATCCTTTTT. Encoded protein: CAISDVGLPILF.

Many counts were recorded for this clonotype. The chain uses TRBV6-2 or TRBV6-3 and TRBJ2-3; 16 bases align to TRBD2. With V trimmed by 6 bases and J by 2 bases, 5 bases remained unmatched. Germline CDR1 is MNHEY and CDR2 is SVGEGT. CDR3 size: 17 residues. CDR3 loop: CASRGLAGGQDTDTQYF. CDR3 bases: TGTGCCAGCAGGGGACTAGCGGGAGGGCAAGACACAGATACGCAGTATTTT.

This clonotype has at least ten counts. The chain uses TRBV27 and TRBJ1-4; TRBD1 matches 9 bases. In germline, CDR1 is MNHEY, CDR2 SMNVEV (reference sequence). This CDR3 is built from 12 residues. After removal of 8 bases from V and 7 bases from J, the junction contained 2 bases not matched to a gene. The CDR3 region is CASGQGPEKLFF. CDR3 in DNA: TGTGCCAGCGGACAGGGGCCTGAAAAACTGTTTTTT.

At least ten counts were recorded for this clonotype. This chain links TRBV7-9 with TRBJ2-1; D is tentatively TRBD1 or TRBD2 (5 bases each). Germline V lookup: CDR1 SEHNR, CDR2 FQNEAQ (reference sequence). The CDR3 extends over 13 amino acids. V was shortened by 1 base and J by 8 bases, with 9 bases between the two germline ends. The CDR3 DNA follows: TGTGCCAGCAGCTTAGTCAGGGACGATGAGCAGTTCTTC. Translation: CASSLVRDDEQFF.

This clonotype was found a few times. The CDR3 nucleotides are TGTGCCAGCAGCTTAGGGACTAATCATCCGCAGTATTTT. This sequence encodes CASSLGTNHPQYF. V usage is TRBV11-3 and J usage is TRBJ2-3; D is possibly TRBD2 (6 bases). The germline V and J ends were trimmed by 1 base and 10 bases, with 12 bases remaining between them. CDR3 size: 13 residues. CDR1 and CDR2 (germline): SGHNT, YENEEA.

Comment on this clonotype: A read error may explain this, as a much larger clone is one base away. The DNA is omitted, as the CDR3 cannot be located on it reliably, and the CDR3 follows TCRdb's listing. The CDR3 loop is CSVEEVGIGTEASF. The chain combines TRBV29-1 with TRBJ1-1. The V gene's germline CDR1 is SQVTM and CDR2 ANQGSEA. The CDR3 sequence runs 14 residues, both termini included.

This clonotype was seen many times. This rearrangement joins TRBV2 to TRBJ1-2; a possible D gene is TRBD1 (5 bases). The CDR3 length is 15 residues. CDR1 SNHLY and CDR2 FYNNEI come from the germline V gene. V lost 1 base and J lost 2, with 11 bases in between. Written as DNA, the CDR3 is TGTGCCAGCAGTGAAGGAGGAGGGACCAACTATGGCTACACCTTC. It yields the protein CASSEGGGTNYGYTF.

Many counts were recorded for this clonotype. The rearrangement joins TRBV28 to TRBJ1-1, with D perhaps matching TRBD1 (6 bases). V was shortened by 6 bases and J by 10 bases, with 15 bases between the two germline ends. The CDR3 covers 12 residues. Per the germline V gene, CDR1 is MDHEN and CDR2 is SYDVKM. CDR3 sequence reads: CASRGGTTGAFF. CDR3 nucleotide sequence: TGTGCCAGCAGAGGGGGGACTACGGGAGCTTTCTTT.

This clonotype was seen a handful of times. This sequence joins TRBV19 and TRBJ2-1; 9 nucleotides align to TRBD2. Germline-derived CDR1 and CDR2 are LNHDA and SQIVND (reference sequence). The CDR3 extends over 15 amino acids. With V trimmed by 5 bases and J by 4 bases, 6 bases remained unmatched. CDR3 nucleotide sequence: TGTGCCAGTAGTGAACCTAGCGGGACATACAATGAGCAGTTCTTC. This gives the protein CASSEPSGTYNEQFF.

This chain uses TRBV27 with TRBJ1-2; D is ambiguous. There are 15 residues in the CDR3. The V and J ends lost 1 base and 1 base respectively, with 10 bases between them. Looked up from germline, CDR1 is MNHEY and CDR2 is SMNVEV (reference sequence). CDR3 DNA: TGTGCCAGCAGTTTATACAGAAACTATAACTATGGCTACACCTTC. Protein product: CASSLYRNYNYGYTF.

There are many counts of this clonotype. This sequence joins TRBV25-1 and TRBJ1-5; D is ambiguous. The germline V gene has CDR1 MGHDK and CDR2 SYGVNS. V gave up 1 base and J gave up 1 base, with 5 bases separating them. The CDR3 extends over 14 amino acids. CDR3 in amino acids: CASSESSSNQPQHF. CDR3 DNA sequence: TGTGCCAGCAGTGAATCCTCAAGCAATCAGCCCCAGCATTTT. Filled out from reference TRBV25-1 and TRBJ1-5, the complete variable domain reads EADIYQTPRYLVIGTGKKITLECSQTMGHDKMYWYQQDPGMELHLIHYSYGVNSTEKGDLSSESTVSRIRTEHFPLTLESARPSHTSQYLCASSESSSNQPQHFGDGTRLSIL.

The sample holds many counts of this clonotype. The chain recombines TRBV20-1 with TRBJ2-1; 12 positions match TRBD2. The CDR3 loop spans 13 amino acids. After removal of 5 bases from V and 7 bases from J, the junction contained 3 bases not matched to a gene. Germline values: CDR1 DFQATT, CDR2 SNEGSKA (reference sequence). The DNA of the CDR3 is TGCAGTGCTCCCGGACTAGCGGGAAATGAGCAGTTCTTC. Protein sequence: CSAPGLAGNEQFF.

This clonotype was seen many times. The V and J genes are TRBV6-2 or TRBV6-3 and TRBJ2-1, with 14 bases fitting TRBD2. CDR1 MNHEY and CDR2 SVGEGT come from the germline V gene. The J segment lost 12 bases and the V segment lost 5 bases, leaving 9 bases of the junction unmatched. The CDR3 has 15 residues. CDR3 bases: TGTGCCAGCAGTACCTCGGGACTAGCGGGAGTCGGGCAGTTCTTC. This sequence encodes CASSTSGLAGVGQFF.

This clonotype was detected only a few times. This chain connects TRBV5-8 to TRBJ1-1, with D uncertain. CDR1 is SGHTS and CDR2 is YDEGEE in the germline V gene. This CDR3 comprises 13 residues. The germline V and J ends were trimmed by 0 bases and 6 bases, with 9 bases remaining between them. The CDR3, as DNA: TGTGCCAGCAGCTTGGACTGGGGTTCTGAAGCTTTCTTT. This codes for CASSLDWGSEAFF. Variable domain in full (rest from reference TRBV5-8 and TRBJ1-1): EAGVTQSPTHLIKTRGQQATLRCSPISGHTSVYWYQQALGLGLQFLLWYDEGEERNRGNFPPRFSGRQFPNYSSELNVNALELEDSALYLCASSLDWGSEAFFGQGTRLTVV.

This clonotype was seen at least ten times. The chain recombines TRBV5-1 with TRBJ2-1; 7 bases match TRBD2. Germline V gene lookup returns CDR1 SGHRS and CDR2 YFSETQ. V gave up 6 bases and J gave up 0 bases; unmatched junction bases: 9. The CDR3 has 16 amino acids. This CDR3 reads CASNPGLHSSYNEQFF. The CDR3 nucleotides read TGCGCCAGCAACCCGGGACTACATAGCTCCTACAATGAGCAGTTCTTC.

This clonotype was counted many times. This chain connects TRBV28 to TRBJ1-4; 7 bases align to TRBD1. CDR3 length: 15 amino acids. Looked up from germline, CDR1 is MDHEN and CDR2 is SYDVKM. Trimming removed 3 bases from V and 4 bases from J; junction bases left unmatched: 5. The CDR3 protein is CASSLGGDSNEKLFF. The CDR3 nucleotides are TGTGCCAGCAGTTTGGGGGGGGACAGTAATGAAAAACTGTTTTTT.

This clonotype was seen at least ten times. This chain connects TRBV20-1 to TRBJ1-5, with D unclear. The ends were cut back, 1 base at V and 1 base at J, with 20 bases in the middle. CDR1 DFQATT and CDR2 SNEGSKA come from the germline V gene (reference sequence). The CDR3 extends over 18 amino acids. The CDR3 DNA sequence: TGCAGTGCTAGAGTATCGGGCGACGTGACCAAAAGCAATCAGCCCCAGCATTTT. This gives the protein CSARVSGDVTKSNQPQHF.

This clonotype was observed once. This chain joins TRBV9 and TRBJ1-2; D unresolved. Germline loops: CDR1 SGDLS, CDR2 YYNGEE. V lost 4 bases and J lost 8, with 12 bases in between. The CDR3 totals 12 residues. The CDR3: CASSPSGVGYTF. Written as DNA, the CDR3 is TGTGCCAGCAGCCCGAGCGGAGTAGGCTACACCTTC.

This clonotype occurred many times. The chain has TRBV6-5 and TRBJ2-4; a possible D gene is TRBD2 (6 bases). From germline, CDR1 is MNHEY and CDR2 SVGAGI. The CDR3 sequence is 15 residues long. V was clipped by 2 bases and J by 3 bases, with 11 bases between them. Here the CDR3 DNA reads TGTGCCAGCAGTTACGGAGGGTCAGGCAAAAACATTCAGTACTTC. Its protein is CASSYGGSGKNIQYF.

This clonotype has ten or more counts. The chain uses TRBV20-1 and TRBJ2-1, with TRBD1 as a possible D gene (6 bases). CDR1 DFQATT and CDR2 SNEGSKA come from the germline V gene (reference sequence). The CDR3 has 11 amino acids. V was clipped by 4 bases and J by 12 bases, with 13 bases between them. CDR3 amino acids: CSAMTGMGQFF. The CDR3 DNA is TGCAGTGCTATGACAGGAATGGGGCAGTTCTTC.

This clonotype has a handful of counts. V gene TRBV12-3 or TRBV12-4 combines with J gene TRBJ2-1; unclear D gene. Trimming removed 4 bases from V and 10 bases from J, with 11 bases in between. The CDR3 is 12 residues long. CDR3 nucleotide sequence: TGTGCCAGCAGTTCCATTCACGGGGAGCAGTTCTTC. Protein sequence: CASSSIHGEQFF.

Of note for this clonotype: It may be a read error: a sequence one base away is much more abundant. This sequence joins TRBV5-1 and TRBJ2-1, with D hard to call. The CDR3 totals 13 residues. CDR1 SGHRS and CDR2 YFSETQ come from the germline V gene. V shed 10 bases and J shed 3 bases, with 14 bases lying between them. CDR3 amino acids: CAGLDTGYNEQFF. The DNA for the CDR3 is TGCGCCGGCCTCGACACGGGCTACAATGAGCAGTTCTTC.

This clonotype was counted ten times or more. This chain uses TRBV10-2 with TRBJ2-2, with D possibly TRBD2 on 5 matching bases. V lost 7 bases and J lost 7, with 19 bases in between. Looked up from germline, CDR1 is WSHSY and CDR2 is SAAADI. CDR3 length equals 15 residues. This CDR3 reads CASTAFSSPGGELFF. The CDR3 DNA sequence: TGCGCCAGCACCGCCTTCTCTAGCCCCGGCGGGGAGCTGTTTTTT.